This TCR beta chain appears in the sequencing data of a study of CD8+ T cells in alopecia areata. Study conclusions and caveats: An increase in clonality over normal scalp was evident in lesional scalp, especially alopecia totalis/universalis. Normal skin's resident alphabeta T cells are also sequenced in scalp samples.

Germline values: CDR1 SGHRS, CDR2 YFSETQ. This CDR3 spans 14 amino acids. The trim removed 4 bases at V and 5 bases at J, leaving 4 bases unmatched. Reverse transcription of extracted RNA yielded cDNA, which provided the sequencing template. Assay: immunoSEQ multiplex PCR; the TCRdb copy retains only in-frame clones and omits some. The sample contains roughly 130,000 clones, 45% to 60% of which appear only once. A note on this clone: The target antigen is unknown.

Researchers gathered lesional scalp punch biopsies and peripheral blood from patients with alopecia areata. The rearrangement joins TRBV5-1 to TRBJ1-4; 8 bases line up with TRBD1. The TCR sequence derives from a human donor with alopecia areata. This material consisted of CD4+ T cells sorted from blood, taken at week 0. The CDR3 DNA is TGCGCCAGCAGCCCGGACAGGGCAAATGAAAAACTGTTTTTT. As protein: CASSPDRANEKLFF.